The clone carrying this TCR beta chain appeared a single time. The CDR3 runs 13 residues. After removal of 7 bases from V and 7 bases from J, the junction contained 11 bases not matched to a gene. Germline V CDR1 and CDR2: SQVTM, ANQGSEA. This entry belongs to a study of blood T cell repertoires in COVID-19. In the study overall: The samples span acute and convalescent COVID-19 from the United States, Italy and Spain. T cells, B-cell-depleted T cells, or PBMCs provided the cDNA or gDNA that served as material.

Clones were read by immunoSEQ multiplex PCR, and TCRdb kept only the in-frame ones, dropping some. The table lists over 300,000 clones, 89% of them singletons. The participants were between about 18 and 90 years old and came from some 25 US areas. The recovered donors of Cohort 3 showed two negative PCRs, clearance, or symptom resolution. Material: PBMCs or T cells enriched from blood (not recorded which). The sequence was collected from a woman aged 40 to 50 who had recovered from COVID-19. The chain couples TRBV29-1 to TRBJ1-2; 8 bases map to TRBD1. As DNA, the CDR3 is TGCAGCGCCGGCAGGGGGCTGATGGGTGGCTACACCTTC. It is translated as CSAGRGLMGGYTF.